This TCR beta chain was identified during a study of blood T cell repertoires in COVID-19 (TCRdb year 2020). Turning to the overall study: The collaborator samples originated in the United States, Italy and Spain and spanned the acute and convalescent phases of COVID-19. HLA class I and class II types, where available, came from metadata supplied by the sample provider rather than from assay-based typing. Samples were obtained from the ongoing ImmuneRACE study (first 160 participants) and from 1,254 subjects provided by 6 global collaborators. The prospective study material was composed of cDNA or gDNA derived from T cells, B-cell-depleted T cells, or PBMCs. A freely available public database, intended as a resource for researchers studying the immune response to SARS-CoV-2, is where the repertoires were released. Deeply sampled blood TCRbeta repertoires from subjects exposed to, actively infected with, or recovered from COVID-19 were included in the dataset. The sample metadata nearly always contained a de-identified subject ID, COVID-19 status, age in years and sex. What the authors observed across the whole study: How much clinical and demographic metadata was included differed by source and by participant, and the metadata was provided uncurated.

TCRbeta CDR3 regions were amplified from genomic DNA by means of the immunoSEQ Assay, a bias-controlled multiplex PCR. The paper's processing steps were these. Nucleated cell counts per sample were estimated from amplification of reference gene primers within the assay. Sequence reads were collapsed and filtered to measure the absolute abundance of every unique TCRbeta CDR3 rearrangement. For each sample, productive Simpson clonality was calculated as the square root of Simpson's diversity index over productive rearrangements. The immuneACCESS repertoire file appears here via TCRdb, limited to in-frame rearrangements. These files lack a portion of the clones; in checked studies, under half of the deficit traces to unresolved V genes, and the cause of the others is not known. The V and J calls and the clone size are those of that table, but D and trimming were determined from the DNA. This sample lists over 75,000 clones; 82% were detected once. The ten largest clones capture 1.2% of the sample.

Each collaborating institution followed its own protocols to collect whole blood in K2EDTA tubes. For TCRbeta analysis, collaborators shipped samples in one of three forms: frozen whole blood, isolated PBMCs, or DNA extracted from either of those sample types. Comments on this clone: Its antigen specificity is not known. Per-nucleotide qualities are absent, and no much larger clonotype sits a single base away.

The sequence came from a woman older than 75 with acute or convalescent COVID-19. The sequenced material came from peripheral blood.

The DNA sequence is given as TGCGCCAGCAGCCAACCTCGGGCGGGGGCTGGGGCCAACGTCCTGACTTTC. It codes for CASSQPRAGAGANVLTF. The chain is assembled from TRBV4-1 and TRBJ2-6, with TRBD2 matching 7 junction bases. Including cysteine and phenylalanine, the CDR3 has 17 amino acids. The sequence is cut down to CDR3 DNA, 51 bases in frame from base 1. Based on the germline V gene, the CDR1 and CDR2 sequences are MGHRA and YSYEKL. Trimming leaves V shorter by 2 bases and J shorter by 2 bases, with the junction holding 6 bases beyond the gene matches.